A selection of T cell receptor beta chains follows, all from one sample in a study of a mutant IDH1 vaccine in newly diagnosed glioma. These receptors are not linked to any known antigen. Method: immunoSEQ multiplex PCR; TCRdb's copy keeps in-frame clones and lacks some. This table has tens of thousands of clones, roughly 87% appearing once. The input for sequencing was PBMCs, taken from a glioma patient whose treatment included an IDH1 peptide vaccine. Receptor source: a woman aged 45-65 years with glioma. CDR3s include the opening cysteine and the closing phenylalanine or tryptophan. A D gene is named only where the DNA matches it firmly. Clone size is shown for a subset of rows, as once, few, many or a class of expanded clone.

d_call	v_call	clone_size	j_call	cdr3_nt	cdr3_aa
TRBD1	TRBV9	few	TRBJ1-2	TGTGCCAGCAGCGTAGTTTGGGACAGCTTC	CASSVVWDSF
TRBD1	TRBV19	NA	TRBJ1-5	TGTGCCAGTAGTTTCAGGACAGGGGGCGCGGGTCAGCCCCAGCATTTT	CASSFRTGGAGQPQHF
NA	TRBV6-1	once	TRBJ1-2	TGTGCCATCTCAACAGGGAAATGGTATGGCTACACCTTC	CAISTGKWYGYTF
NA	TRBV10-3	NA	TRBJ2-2	TGTGCCATCGGGGCCGGGGAGCTGTTTTTT	CAIGAGELFF
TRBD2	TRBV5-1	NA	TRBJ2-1	TGCGCCAGCAGCCCCTCAATGGGCGGGGGGACGGAGCAGTTCTTC	CASSPSMGGGTEQFF
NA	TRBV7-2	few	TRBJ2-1	TGTGCCAGCAGCTTACAAGCGGCCTACAATGAGCAGTTCTTC	CASSLQAAYNEQFF
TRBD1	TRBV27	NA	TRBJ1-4	TGTGCCAGCAGTCCGAGACAGGGTTTTGAGGAAAAACTGTTTTTT	CASSPRQGFEEKLFF
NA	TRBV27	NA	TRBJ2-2	TGTGCCAGCAGTTTGAGCACCGGGGAGCTGTTTTTT	CASSLSTGELFF
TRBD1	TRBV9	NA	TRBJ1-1	TGTGCCAGCAGCGTGGACAGGGGGCCGGAAGCTTTCTTT	CASSVDRGPEAFF
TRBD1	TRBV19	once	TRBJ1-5	TGTGCCAGTAGTATAAGTGGGACAGCCCATAATCAGCCCCAGCATTTT	CASSISGTAHNQPQHF
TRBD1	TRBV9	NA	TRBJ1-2	TGTGCCAGCAGCCCATTCGCGTCGGACAGGGAGAGCTATGGCTACACCTTC	CASSPFASDRESYGYTF
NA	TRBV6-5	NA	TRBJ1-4	TGTGCCAGCAGTTACGGGAGGGAGGGGGAGAAACTGTTTTTT	CASSYGREGEKLFF
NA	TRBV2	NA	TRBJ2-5	TGTGCCAGCACCGCCCAGACGGAGACCCAGTACTTC	CASTAQTETQYF
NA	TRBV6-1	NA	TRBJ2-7	TGTGCCAGCAGCAGGGACGCTAACTACGAGCAGTACTTC	CASSRDANYEQYF
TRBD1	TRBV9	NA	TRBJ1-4	TGTGCCAGCAGTTCCATGACAGGGCATGAAAAACTGTTTTTT	CASSSMTGHEKLFF